This entry concerns a single T cell receptor (beta chain). The clone's antigen remains unknown. Per-nucleotide qualities are absent, and no much larger clonotype sits a single base away. The sample's time point label, decoded: cells obtained before transplantation from donor or recipient. CD3+CD4+ and CD3+CD8+ populations were FACS-sorted from unstimulated pre-transplant donor and recipient cells taken from spleen or lymph nodes. This sample stems from a study of graft-versus-host responses after intestinal transplantation (dated by TCRdb to 2020 to 2022). For the study in its entirety: The transplants that recipients received were multivisceral, liver-intestinal, or isolated intestinal. Instead of going to the commercial service, samples from a few later patients were sequenced in-house on an Illumina MiSeq and processed with MiXCR. Every recipient was given anti-thymocyte globulin induction, followed by roughly 3 years of maintenance tacrolimus and steroids. To identify alloreactive clones, pre-transplant mixed lymphocyte reaction products were sequenced and compared with unstimulated pre-transplant donor and recipient T cells. Of the roughly 25 intestinal transplant recipients enrolled in the cohort, one of whom was a retransplant, 3 patients without pretransplant specimens were excluded. Bulk TCR-beta CDR3 sequencing was used to track graft-versus-host and host-versus-graft alloreactive T cell clones in the graft, circulation and bone marrow after intestinal transplantation. Donor T cell macrochimerism was defined as a peak of at least 4% donor T cells among recipient peripheral blood mononuclear cells.

Results the study describes overall, beyond this receptor: GvH clones were detected in recipient bone marrow, and some appeared earlier in ileal mucosa or blood, consistent with an intestinal mucosal origin. Early after transplant, peak levels of circulating GvH clones were found to be associated with declines in HvG clones. The conclusions were limited by the relatively low number and heterogeneity of the intestinal transplant patients. In patients with donor T cell macrochimerism, the allografts had high GvH to HvG T cell clonal ratios.

From the cysteine through the phenylalanine, the CDR3 covers 16 amino acids. Only the CDR3 part of the read is kept: 48 bases, read in frame from the first base. V loses 0 bases, J loses 0 bases, and the germline ends lie 12 bases apart. For CDR1 and CDR2, the germline V gene (reference sequence) lists GTSNPN and SVGIG. Receptor libraries were prepared by the immunoSEQ multiplex PCR assay. In most patients, genomic DNA was isolated using the Qiagen DNeasy Blood and Tissue Kit and sent frozen to Adaptive Biotechnologies for TCR sequencing. High-throughput TCR-beta CDR3 sequencing of genomic DNA from most patients was performed by Adaptive Biotechnologies. The published analysis was carried out like this. Adaptive's ImmunoSEQ software was the source of the TCR sequencing data for 15 to 20 patients, while three other patients were processed with MiXCR and VDJtools. CD4 versus CD8 sorting errors were corrected by removing sequences found in both subsets at a frequency ratio below 5:1. Because the origin of CDR3 nucleotide sequences shared between donor and recipient could not be assigned, those sequences were removed. At least 2-fold expansion over unstimulated cells and a minimum CFSE-low frequency of 0.002% (template counts) or 0.001% (read counts) were required for clones to be classified as alloreactive. Mappable clones were those detected in sequenced pre-transplant spleen, lymph node, or MLR CFSE-low populations of the donor or recipient. The cumulative frequency of alloreactive clones was calculated as a percentage of all sequences, weighted by copy number. TCRdb mirrors the immuneACCESS table, restricted to in-frame sequences. Some clones are absent from its copies; in checked studies, under half trace to an unresolved V gene, and the reason for the others is unknown. That table gives V, J and clone size, and the DNA gave D and trimming. Recorded for this sample are about 50,000 clones; nearly 95% of them occurred a single time. 2% to 2.5% of the sample rests with the top ten.

The sequence came from a human donor who was the organ donor for an intestinal transplant. The chain uses TRBV30 and TRBJ1-3, with the identity of the D gene unclear. Sequencing was performed on unstimulated CD4+ T cells sorted from spleen or lymph node cells, taken before transplant. The nucleotide sequence is TGTGCCTGGAGTGTGGGCTTGACGAGCTCTGGAAACACCATATATTTT. This codes for CAWSVGLTSSGNTIYF.